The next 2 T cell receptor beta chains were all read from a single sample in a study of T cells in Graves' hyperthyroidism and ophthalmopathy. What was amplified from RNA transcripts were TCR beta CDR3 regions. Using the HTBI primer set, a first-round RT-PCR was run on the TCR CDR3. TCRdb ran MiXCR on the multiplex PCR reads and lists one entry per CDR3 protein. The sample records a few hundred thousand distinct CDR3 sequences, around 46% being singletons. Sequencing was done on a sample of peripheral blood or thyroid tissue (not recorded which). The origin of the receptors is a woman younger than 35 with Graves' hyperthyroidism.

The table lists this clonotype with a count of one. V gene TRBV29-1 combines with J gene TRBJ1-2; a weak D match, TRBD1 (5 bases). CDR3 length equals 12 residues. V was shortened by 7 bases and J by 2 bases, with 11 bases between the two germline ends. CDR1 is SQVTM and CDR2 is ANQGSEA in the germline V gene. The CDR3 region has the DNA TGCAGCGGGGGTGGGGGGAACTATGGCTACACCTTC. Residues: CSGGGGNYGYTF.

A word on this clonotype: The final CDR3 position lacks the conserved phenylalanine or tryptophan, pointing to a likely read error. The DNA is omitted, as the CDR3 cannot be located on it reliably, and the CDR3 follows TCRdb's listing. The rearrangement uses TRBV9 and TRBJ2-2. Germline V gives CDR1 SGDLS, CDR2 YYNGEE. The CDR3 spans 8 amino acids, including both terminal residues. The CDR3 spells CASSVGRL.